One and the same sample provided the 21 T cell receptor beta chains below, sequenced in a study of blood T cell repertoires in COVID-19. TCRdb's copy holds only in-frame clones and misses some; the assay was immunoSEQ multiplex PCR. The table lists nearly 250,000 clones, 86% of them singletons. Specimen: PBMCs or T cells enriched from blood (not recorded which). The receptors here all came from a woman aged 50 to 65 who had recovered from COVID-19.

This sequence joins TRBV28 and TRBJ2-7; TRBD1 matches 7 bases. Trimming at V came to 5 bases and at J to 3 bases, leaving 4 bases not matched to a gene. Germline V lookup: CDR1 MDHEN, CDR2 SYDVKM. The CDR3 runs to 13 residues. CDR3 protein: CASSRDRVYEQYF. Here the CDR3 DNA reads TGTGCCAGCAGTCGAGACAGGGTCTACGAGCAGTACTTC.

CDR3 nucleotide sequence: TGTGCCACCCAGGACAGGGCTGGAAACACCATATATTTT. Translated: CATQDRAGNTIYF. V gene TRBV19 combines with J gene TRBJ1-3, with 8 bases fitting TRBD1. The V segment lost 10 bases and the J segment 2 bases; nucleotides outside the gene matches: 4. The length of the CDR3 is 13 residues. Germline CDR1 reads LNHDA; CDR2 reads SQIVND (reference sequence).

The chain employs TRBV5-1 and TRBJ2-3; 7 nucleotides agree with TRBD2. The germline V gene has CDR1 SGHRS and CDR2 YFSETQ. The CDR3 covers 20 residues. Trimming at V came to 1 base and at J to 0 bases, leaving 17 bases not matched to a gene. Here the CDR3 reads CASSLRAGAWRGSSTDTQYF. The CDR3 DNA is TGCGCCAGCAGCTTGCGCGCGGGAGCGTGGAGGGGTTCTAGCACAGATACGCAGTATTTT.

This clone appeared a single time. The chain is built from TRBV5-4 and TRBJ2-3, with TRBD1 identical over 8 bases. V gave up 0 bases and J gave up 3 bases; unmatched junction bases: 3. Germline CDR1 reads SGHNT; CDR2 reads YYREEE (reference sequence). The CDR3 sequence is 15 residues long. As DNA, the CDR3 is TGTGCCAGCAGCTTGGGGACAGGGTTGACAGATACGCAGTATTTT. It translates to CASSLGTGLTDTQYF.

V is TRBV7-9 and J is TRBJ2-1, with D tentatively TRBD2 (5 bases). Germline CDR1 SEHNR, CDR2 FQNEAQ (reference sequence). This CDR3 is 15 amino acids long. Trimming stripped 0 bases from V and 4 bases from J, with 10 bases between. Written as DNA, the CDR3 is TGTGCCAGCAGCTTAGCGGGGAGTAGGTACAATGAGCAGTTCTTC. Protein: CASSLAGSRYNEQFF.

This clone was counted between two and nine times. CDR3 in amino acids: CASSQEVSGSYNEQFF. In nucleotides, the CDR3 is TGCGCCAGCAGCCAAGAGGTCAGCGGTAGTTACAATGAGCAGTTCTTC. V and J are TRBV4-3 and TRBJ2-1, with a weak D call TRBD2 (5 bases). The CDR3 totals 16 residues. Trimming left V 0 bases short and J 4 bases short, with 13 bases between. Germline V CDR1 and CDR2: LGHNA, YSLEER.

V usage is TRBV7-9 and J usage is TRBJ2-1, with 8 positions matching TRBD1. The germline CDR1 and CDR2 sequences are SEHNR and FQNEAQ (reference sequence). The junction had 8 bases not matched to a gene; V was cut back by 4 bases and J by 9 bases. This CDR3 is built from 14 residues. The CDR3 spells CASSSWTGFVEQFF. As DNA, the CDR3 is TGTGCCAGCAGCTCCTGGACAGGGTTTGTTGAGCAGTTCTTC.

This chain connects TRBV3-1 (or the pseudogene TRBV3-2) to TRBJ1-6; the match to TRBD1 covers 8 bases. This CDR3 has 15 residues. V shed 1 base, J shed 10 bases, and the junction held 6 bases outside the gene matches. CDR1 is LGHDT, CDR2 YNNKEL, per germline (reference sequence). In DNA, the CDR3 is TGTGCCAGCAGCCAAGGACAGGGGCGGGGGTCACCCCTCCACTTT. Protein: CASSQGQGRGSPLHF.

V and J are TRBV6-5 and TRBJ1-3; D call uncertain. V lost 6 bases and J lost 5, with 8 bases in between. This CDR3 is built from 12 residues. The germline gives CDR1 MNHEY, CDR2 SVGAGI. CDR3 in amino acids: CASSDTRNTIYF. Here the CDR3 DNA reads TGTGCCAGCAGCGACACTCGAAACACCATATATTTT.

J is TRBJ2-3 and V is TRBV7-2; 8 bases fit TRBD2. Trimming removed 1 base from V and 3 bases from J; junction bases left unmatched: 6. The CDR3 runs to 16 residues. Germline V gene sequence: CDR1 SGHTA, CDR2 FQGNSA. CDR3 region: CASSLEPSGGTDTQYF. The CDR3 DNA follows: TGTGCCAGCAGCTTAGAGCCCAGCGGGGGAACAGATACGCAGTATTTT.

The genes are TRBV27 and TRBJ1-2; 8 nucleotides match TRBD1. V dropped 4 bases and J dropped 9; count of bases not matched to a gene: 4. Germline CDR1 is MNHEY and CDR2 is SMNVEV (reference sequence). CDR3 length: 12 residues. The CDR3 sequence is CASSSRQGSYTF. The CDR3 nucleotides read TGTGCCAGCAGTTCGCGACAGGGGAGCTACACCTTC.

The rearrangement links TRBV7-3 to TRBJ1-1; tentative D call: TRBD1 (6 bases). Trimming shortened V by 4 bases and J by 4 bases, and 13 bases separated the two germline ends. CDR3 size: 14 residues. Germline CDR1 and CDR2: SGHTA and FQGTGA. This CDR3 reads CASSSQGPGTEAFF. The CDR3 region has the DNA TGTGCCAGCAGCTCACAGGGCCCGGGCACTGAAGCTTTCTTT. Full variable domain (missing parts from reference TRBV7-3 and TRBJ1-1): GAGVSQTPSNKVTEKGKYVELRCDPISGHTALYWYRQSLGQGPEFLIYFQGTGAADDSGLPNDRFFAVRPEGSVSTLKIQRTERGDSAVYLCASSSQGPGTEAFFGQGTRLTVV.

The chain combines TRBV19 with TRBJ1-1; D uncertain. Germline V gene sequence: CDR1 LNHDA, CDR2 SQIVND (reference sequence). Between the trimmed V and J ends, which lost 3 bases and 4 bases, there was a span of 12 bases. This CDR3 comprises 14 residues. CDR3 sequence (DNA): TGTGCCAGTAGTATCGGAGACCTAAGCACTGAAGCTTTCTTT. Its protein is CASSIGDLSTEAFF.

CDR3: CASSLGLATRSYNEQFF. The DNA of the CDR3 is TGCGCCAGCAGCCTCGGACTAGCGACCCGCTCCTACAATGAGCAGTTCTTC. The gene calls are TRBV5-1 and TRBJ2-1; the match to TRBD2 covers 9 bases. This CDR3 spans 17 amino acids. From germline, CDR1 is SGHRS and CDR2 YFSETQ. The junction had 8 bases not matched to a gene; V was cut back by 4 bases and J by 0 bases.

The chain uses TRBV28 and TRBJ1-5; TRBD1 agrees at 11 bases. The V segment lost 5 bases and the J segment 15 bases; nucleotides outside the gene matches: 3. There are 11 residues in the CDR3. CDR1 and CDR2 (germline): MDHEN, SYDVKM. CDR3 nucleotide sequence: TGTGCCAGCAGTCCCGGGACAGGGGGGCATTTT. Protein product: CASSPGTGGHF.

CDR3 protein: CASSLAGLVVDTQYF. DNA for the CDR3: TGTGCCAGCAGCCTCGCGGGACTAGTTGTAGATACGCAGTATTTT. This sequence joins TRBV28 and TRBJ2-3; 8 nucleotides agree with TRBD2. Looked up from germline, CDR1 is MDHEN and CDR2 is SYDVKM. This CDR3 is 15 amino acids long. The V gene end was trimmed by 6 bases and the J gene end by 5 bases; junction bases not matched to a gene: 10.

The rearrangement uses TRBV7-6 and TRBJ2-3; 8 bases match TRBD2. Germline lookup yields CDR1 SGHVS and CDR2 FNYEAQ. Trimming removed 1 base from V and 5 bases from J; junction bases left unmatched: 11. The CDR3 is made up of 17 amino acids. The CDR3 sequence: CASSLGGDGGAIDTQYF. Written as DNA, the CDR3 is TGTGCCAGCAGCTTAGGAGGGGACGGGGGGGCCATAGATACGCAGTATTTT.

The V call is TRBV30, the J call TRBJ1-2; 9 bases agree with TRBD1. The germline CDR1 and CDR2 sequences are GTSNPN and SVGIG (reference sequence). Trimming removed 2 bases from V and 4 bases from J; junction bases left unmatched: 11. The CDR3 consists of 16 residues. The CDR3 loop is CAWSLGTGFSSYGYTF. The CDR3 DNA sequence: TGTGCCTGGAGTCTCGGGACAGGGTTTTCTTCCTATGGCTACACCTTC.

This chain links TRBV30 with TRBJ1-1; D is perhaps TRBD1 (5 bases). V lost 2 bases, J lost 4 bases, and 14 bases lay in between. In germline, CDR1 is GTSNPN, CDR2 SVGIG (reference sequence). The CDR3 length is 14 residues. CDR3 sequence: CAWSPDPGGTEAFF. As DNA, the CDR3 is TGTGCCTGGAGTCCGGACCCGGGGGGCACTGAAGCTTTCTTT.

V usage is TRBV6-5 and J usage is TRBJ2-5; 7 bases are shared with TRBD2. CDR3 length: 13 amino acids. After removal of 7 bases from V and 5 bases from J, the junction contained 7 bases not matched to a gene. The germline V gene encodes CDR1 MNHEY and CDR2 SVGAGI. For the CDR3, the DNA is TGTGCCAGCACCGCACACGGGGGGGAGACCCAGTACTTC. This translates into CASTAHGGETQYF.

The sample holds one count of this clone. The chain has TRBV27 and TRBJ1-1, with 8 bases lining up with TRBD1. The germline V gene encodes CDR1 MNHEY and CDR2 SMNVEV (reference sequence). J was trimmed by 8 bases and V by 2 bases; bases with no gene match: 1. This CDR3 is built from 12 residues. This CDR3 is CASSLRTGEAFF. The CDR3 nucleotides are TGTGCCAGCAGTTTAAGGACAGGGGAAGCTTTCTTT.